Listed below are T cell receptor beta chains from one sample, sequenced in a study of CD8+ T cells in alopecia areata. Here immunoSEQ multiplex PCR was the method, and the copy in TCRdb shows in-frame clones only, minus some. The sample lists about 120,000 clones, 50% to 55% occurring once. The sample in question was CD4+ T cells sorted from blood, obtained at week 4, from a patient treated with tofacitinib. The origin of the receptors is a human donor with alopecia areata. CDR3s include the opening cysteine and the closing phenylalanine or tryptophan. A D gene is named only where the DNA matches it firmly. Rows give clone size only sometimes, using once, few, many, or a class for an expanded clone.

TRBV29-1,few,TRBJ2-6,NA,TGCAGCGTTGCGGTGGCTGGGGCCAACGTCCTGACTTTC,CSVAVAGANVLTF
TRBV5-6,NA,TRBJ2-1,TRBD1,TGTGCCAGCAGCTTGGCGACAGGGAACCCCTACAATGAGCAGTTCTTC,CASSLATGNPYNEQFF
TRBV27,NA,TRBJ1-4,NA,TGTGCCAGCAGTTTTGAAGGGGCCGCTAATGAAAAACTGTTTTTT,CASSFEGAANEKLFF
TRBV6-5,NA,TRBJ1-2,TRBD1,TGTGCCAGCAGTACCCGGGACAGTTTCTATGGCTACACCTTC,CASSTRDSFYGYTF
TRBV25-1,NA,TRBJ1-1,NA,TGTGCCAGCAGTGAATCCGGGACGGTGAACACTGAAGCTTTCTTT,CASSESGTVNTEAFF
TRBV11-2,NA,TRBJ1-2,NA,TGTGCCAGCAGCCACCAACAGGGAGATGGCTACACCTTC,CASSHQQGDGYTF
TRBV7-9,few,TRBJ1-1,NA,TGTGCCAGCAGCTTAATGTTAAGCTCTGAAGCTTTCTTT,CASSLMLSSEAFF
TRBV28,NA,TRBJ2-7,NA,TGTGCCAGCATGAGTACGATGCACGAGCAGTACTTC,CASMSTMHEQYF
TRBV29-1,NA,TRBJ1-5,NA,TGCAGCGTTGTGACGGGAGTGGAGCCCCAGCATTTT,CSVVTGVEPQHF
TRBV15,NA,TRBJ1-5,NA,TGTGCCACCAGCCCCCGGGGGGGGAGGAGCGGATATAGCAATCAGCCCCAGCATTTT,CATSPRGGRSGYSNQPQHF
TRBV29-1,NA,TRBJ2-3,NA,TGCAGCGTTGAAAGTAGACCTAGCACAGATACGCAGTATTTT,CSVESRPSTDTQYF
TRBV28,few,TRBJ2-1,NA,TGTGCCAGCAGTTTCCCCCTAGGAGGTAATGAGCAGTTCTTC,CASSFPLGGNEQFF
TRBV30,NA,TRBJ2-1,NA,TGTGCCTGGAGTGTACCTTGGGGCTCCTACAATGAGCAGTTCTTC,CAWSVPWGSYNEQFF
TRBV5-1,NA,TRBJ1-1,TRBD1,TGCGCCAGCAGCCCGGGACAGGGGACTGAAGCTTTCTTT,CASSPGQGTEAFF
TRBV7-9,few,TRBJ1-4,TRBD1,TGTGCCAGCAGCCCCGACAGGGGTAATGAAAAACTGTTTTTT,CASSPDRGNEKLFF
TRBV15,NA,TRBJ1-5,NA,TGTGCCACCAGCAGAGATTTGGTCCGAGGACAGCGCAATCAGCCCCAGCATTTT,CATSRDLVRGQRNQPQHF
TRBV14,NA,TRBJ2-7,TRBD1,TGTGCCAGCAGCCAGCCAGGGGGCTACGAGCAGTACTTC,CASSQPGGYEQYF
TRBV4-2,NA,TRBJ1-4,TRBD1,TGTGCCAGCAGCGCATCGCCCGGGACAGCCATTTTT,CASSASPGTAIF
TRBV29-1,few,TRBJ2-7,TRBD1,TGCAGCGTCCGACCGGGACAGCTGGGGGAGCAGTACTTC,CSVRPGQLGEQYF
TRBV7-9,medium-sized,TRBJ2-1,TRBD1,TGTGCCAGCAGCAAAGAGGGGACAGCAAGTGAGCAGTTCTTC,CASSKEGTASEQFF
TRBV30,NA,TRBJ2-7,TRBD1,TGTGCCTGGAGACGGACAGGGGATTTCTACGAGCAGTACTTC,CAWRRTGDFYEQYF
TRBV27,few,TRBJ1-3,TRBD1,TGTGCCAGCAGCCGGACAGGGGAAGGAAACACCATATATTTT,CASSRTGEGNTIYF
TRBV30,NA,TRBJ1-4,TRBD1,TGTGCCTGGGAGACAGGGGTTGAAGAAAAACTGTTTTTT,CAWETGVEEKLFF
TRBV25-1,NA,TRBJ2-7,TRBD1,TGTGCCAGCAGTGTCCCCGGGACAGGGTCTGCCGAGCAGTACTTC,CASSVPGTGSAEQYF
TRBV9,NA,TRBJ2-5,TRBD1,TGTGCCAGCAGCCCCGGGACAGGACAAGAGACCCAGTACTTC,CASSPGTGQETQYF
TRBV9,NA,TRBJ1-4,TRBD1,TGTGCCAGCAGCAAGACGGGACAGCTTAATGAAAAACTGTTTTTT,CASSKTGQLNEKLFF
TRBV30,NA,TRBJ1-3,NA,TGTGCCTGGAGCGGGGCAGCGGGAAACACCATATATTTT,CAWSGAAGNTIYF
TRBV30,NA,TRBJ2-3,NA,TGTGCCTGGAATAGGGGCTTGGCGGGAGATACGCAGTATTTT,CAWNRGLAGDTQYF
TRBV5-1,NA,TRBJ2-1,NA,TGCGCCAGCAGCTTGGGAGGGCCCCCCTACAATGAGCAGTTCTTC,CASSLGGPPYNEQFF
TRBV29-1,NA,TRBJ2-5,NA,TGCAGCGCCGTGGTGGGGTGGGAGACCCAGTACTTC,CSAVVGWETQYF
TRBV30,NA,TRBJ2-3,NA,TGTGCCTGGAGTTATGGACAGATAAACACAGATACGCAGTATTTT,CAWSYGQINTDTQYF
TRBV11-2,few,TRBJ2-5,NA,TGTGCCAGCAGCTTTGGGGTGGCGAACCAAGAGACCCAGTACTTC,CASSFGVANQETQYF
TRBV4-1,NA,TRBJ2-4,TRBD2,TGCGCCAGCAGCGCGACGCGCGTGACGGGAGGCCACGAAAACATTCAGTACTTC,CASSATRVTGGHENIQYF
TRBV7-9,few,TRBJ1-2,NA,TGTGCCAGCAGCTTAATCTTGACCTTCTTTGGCTACACCTTC,CASSLILTFFGYTF
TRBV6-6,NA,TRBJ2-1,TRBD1,TGTGCCAGCAGTTACGGGACAGGAACCTACAATGAGCAGTTCTTC,CASSYGTGTYNEQFF
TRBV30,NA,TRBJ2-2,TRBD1,TGTGCCTGGAGGGGACAGGGGATCTTCGGGGAGCTGTTTTTT,CAWRGQGIFGELFF
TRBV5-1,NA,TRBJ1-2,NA,TGCGCCAGCAGCTTGGCTGCGAACTATGGCTACACCTTC,CASSLAANYGYTF
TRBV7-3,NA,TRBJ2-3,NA,TGTGCCAGCAGCTCATCTTCTAGCACAGATACGCAGTATTTT,CASSSSSSTDTQYF
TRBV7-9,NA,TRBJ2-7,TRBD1,TGTGCCAGCAGCTTAGAAGGGACAGGACAGGGCGAGCAGTACTTC,CASSLEGTGQGEQYF
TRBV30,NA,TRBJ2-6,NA,TGTGCCTGGACGTGGACAGCTGGGGCCAACGTCCTGACTTTC,CAWTWTAGANVLTF
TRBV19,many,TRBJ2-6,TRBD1,TGTGCAGTGGGGGACAGGGGGTCATCTGGGGCCAACGTCCTGACTTTC,CAVGDRGSSGANVLTF
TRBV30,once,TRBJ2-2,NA,TGTGCCTGGAGCACAAAAACAGGGTCTGCGAACACCGGGGAGCTGTTTTTT,CAWSTKTGSANTGELFF
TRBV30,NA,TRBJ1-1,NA,TGTGCCTGGGAAAGGTCCTGGGGTGAAGCTTTCTTT,CAWERSWGEAFF
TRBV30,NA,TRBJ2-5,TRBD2,TGTGCCTGGACCGCGGGCGGGAGAGCCCAAGAGACCCAGTACTTC,CAWTAGGRAQETQYF
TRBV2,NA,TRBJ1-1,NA,TGTGCCAGCAGTGAAGGTCTGACAGCTGAAGCTTTCTTT,CASSEGLTAEAFF
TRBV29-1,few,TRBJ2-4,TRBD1,TGCAGCGTTGACGGGACAGGAAAACCTGGGGACATTCAGTACTTC,CSVDGTGKPGDIQYF
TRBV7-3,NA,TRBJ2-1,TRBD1,TGTGCCAGCAGCCAAGGTGACAGGGCGAATGAGCAGTTCTTC,CASSQGDRANEQFF
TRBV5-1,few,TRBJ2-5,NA,TGCGCCAGCGCCTCTGAACAAGAGACCCAGTACTTC,CASASEQETQYF
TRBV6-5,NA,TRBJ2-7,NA,TGTGCCAGCAGTTACTCGATGGGGATGCAGCAGTACTTC,CASSYSMGMQQYF
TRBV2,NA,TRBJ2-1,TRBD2,TGTGCCAGCAGTGACCCCGTACTAGCGCGTGTCAATGAGCAGTTCTTC,CASSDPVLARVNEQFF
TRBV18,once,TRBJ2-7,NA,TGTGCCAGCTCACCTGCGGCAGGGGCCCGGAACGAGCAGTACTTC,CASSPAAGARNEQYF
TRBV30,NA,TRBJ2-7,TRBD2,TGTGCCTGGAGTGGTAGCGGGGTCGAGCAGTACTTC,CAWSGSGVEQYF
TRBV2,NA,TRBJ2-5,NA,TGTGCCAGCTACCGGCGACAGGACCAAGAGACCCAGTACTTC,CASYRRQDQETQYF
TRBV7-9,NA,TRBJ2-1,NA,TGTGCCAGCAGCGCGTTTACAGGGTCCTCCTACAATGAGCAGTTCTTC,CASSAFTGSSYNEQFF
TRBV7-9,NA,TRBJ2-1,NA,TGTGCCAGCAGCCAGGCGCAGGGATTGGGCGAGCAGTTCTTC,CASSQAQGLGEQFF
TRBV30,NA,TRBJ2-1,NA,TGTGCCTGGAGGATCCTAACTAGTCGCCCCTACAATGAGCAGTTCTTC,CAWRILTSRPYNEQFF
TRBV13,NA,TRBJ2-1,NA,TGTGCCAGCAGCTTGGGGGGTCACTCCTACAATGAGCAGTTCTTC,CASSLGGHSYNEQFF
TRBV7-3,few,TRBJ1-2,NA,TGTGCCAGCAGCTTAGGGGCTAACTATGGCTACACCTTC,CASSLGANYGYTF
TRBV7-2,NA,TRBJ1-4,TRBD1,TGTGCCAGCAGCTTCCGGACAGGGGGCGCGGCTGGCGAAAAACTGTTTTTT,CASSFRTGGAAGEKLFF